The entry that follows covers one T cell receptor beta chain sequence. This record belongs to a study of identical twins. Looked up from germline, CDR1 is MNHEY and CDR2 is SVGAGI. The CDR3 spans 16 residues. V lost 0 bases and J lost 4; bases outside the gene matches: 7. Template switching added a universal primer binding site, and final cDNA carried unique molecular identifiers. TCRdb fed the 5' RACE reads into MiXCR, producing one record per CDR3 protein. Of around 220,000 distinct CDR3 sequences listed, around 15% are singletons. This clonotype originated in a woman between 18 and 30 years old in good health. The chain couples TRBV6-5 to TRBJ2-3, with 7 nucleotides matching TRBD2. The sample comprised memory (CD45RO+) T cells sorted from blood. This CDR3 is CASSYSLAEGADTQYF. The CDR3 DNA reads as TGTGCCAGCAGTTACTCGCTAGCGGAAGGAGCAGATACGCAGTATTTT.